Listed below are T cell receptor beta chains from one sample, sequenced in a study of T cell responses to AZD1222 COVID-19 vaccine. Using immunoSEQ multiplex PCR, the repertoire was profiled, and TCRdb retains in-frame clones only, with some absent. The table lists some 120,000 clones, 80% to 90% of them singletons. The specimen comprised peripheral blood, sampled on day 0 of AZD1222 vaccination. These receptors all come from an adult in good health. Each CDR3 is given with its conserved first and last residue. The D gene is left open where the match is weak. A clone size is listed for some rows: how often the clone was seen (once, few, many), or a class if it is expanded.

abundance	v_gene	j_gene	d_gene	len	CDR3aa	CDR3nt
-	TRBV18	TRBJ1-2	-	15	CASSPPMRVDYGYTF	TGTGCCAGCTCACCACCCATGAGGGTTGACTATGGCTACACCTTC
-	TRBV5-5	TRBJ1-2	-	16	CASSPPWGQPNYGYTF	TGTGCCAGCAGCCCCCCCTGGGGGCAGCCTAACTATGGCTACACCTTC
-	TRBV5-8	TRBJ1-5	-	16	CASSLEGPNDYQPQHF	TGTGCCAGCAGCTTGGAGGGTCCGAACGATTATCAGCCCCAGCATTTT
-	TRBV7-3	TRBJ1-2	-	14	CASSFGPNNYGYTF	TGTGCCAGCAGCTTTGGGCCCAATAACTATGGCTACACCTTC
once	TRBV24-1	TRBJ2-7	TRBD2	14	CATSDPVGGIQQYF	TGTGCCACCAGTGATCCTGTGGGGGGGATCCAGCAGTACTTC
-	TRBV30	TRBJ2-7	-	12	CAWSPARYEQYF	TGTGCCTGGAGTCCTGCGCGCTACGAGCAGTACTTC
-	TRBV27	TRBJ2-7	-	11	CASTGGGEQYF	TGTGCCAGCACCGGGGGCGGGGAGCAGTACTTC
-	TRBV28	TRBJ1-1	-	12	CASSSVNTEAFF	TGTGCCAGCAGCTCGGTGAACACTGAAGCTTTCTTT
-	TRBV4-3	TRBJ2-5	-	13	CASSQEGHAAQYF	TGCGCCAGCAGCCAAGAAGGGCATGCGGCCCAGTACTTC
-	TRBV3-1/TRBV3-2	TRBJ1-2	TRBD1	15	CASSQEPGTGYGYTF	TGTGCCAGCAGCCAAGAACCCGGGACAGGGTATGGCTACACCTTC
-	TRBV7-8	TRBJ2-1	TRBD2	16	CASSLAQLAGGDEQFF	TGTGCCAGCAGCTTAGCGCAGCTAGCGGGAGGGGATGAGCAGTTCTTC
-	TRBV3-1/TRBV3-2	TRBJ2-6	TRBD1	20	CASSQDPPTGVGPGANVLTF	TGTGCCAGCAGCCAAGATCCCCCGACAGGGGTTGGACCTGGGGCCAACGTCCTGACTTTC
-	TRBV9	TRBJ1-2	TRBD1	18	CASSVADGTATARGGYTF	TGTGCCAGCAGCGTAGCTGACGGGACAGCCACCGCGAGGGGTGGCTACACCTTC
-	TRBV28	TRBJ2-7	-	12	CASSLLYYEQYF	TGTGCCAGCAGTTTGTTATACTACGAGCAGTACTTC
-	TRBV5-1	TRBJ1-3	TRBD1	15	CASSPGGQSGNTIYF	TGCGCCAGCAGCCCGGGGGGACAGTCTGGAAACACCATATATTTT
few	TRBV30	TRBJ1-3	TRBD1	16	CAWSPPGTGVGNTIYF	TGTGCCTGGAGTCCCCCCGGGACAGGGGTAGGAAACACCATATATTTT
-	TRBV28	TRBJ1-2	-	9	CASRGGYTF	TGTGCCAGCAGGGGGGGCTACACCTTC
-	TRBV18	TRBJ2-1	-	17	CASSPSVGASTYNEQFF	TGTGCCAGCTCACCTAGTGTGGGGGCTAGCACCTACAATGAGCAGTTCTTC
-	TRBV3-1/TRBV3-2	TRBJ1-2	TRBD1	13	CASSRGTGGGYTF	TGTGCCAGCAGCCGAGGGACAGGGGGTGGCTACACCTTC
-	TRBV10-3	TRBJ2-2	-	16	CAISDQRGSDTGELFF	TGTGCCATCAGTGATCAAAGGGGTTCGGACACCGGGGAGCTGTTTTTT
once	TRBV3-1/TRBV3-2	TRBJ2-1	-	13	CASSLLISSEQFF	TGTGCCAGCAGCCTCCTGATTTCAAGTGAGCAGTTCTTC
-	TRBV28	TRBJ1-1	TRBD1	13	CASRTGVNTEAFF	TGTGCCAGCCGAACAGGGGTGAACACTGAAGCTTTCTTT
-	TRBV7-2	TRBJ1-5	-	15	CASSLEAGRNQPQHF	TGTGCCAGCAGCTTGGAGGCAGGGCGAAATCAGCCCCAGCATTTT
-	TRBV6-6	TRBJ2-3	-	12	CASSRDSLTQYF	TGTGCCAGCAGTCGCGACAGCCTTACGCAGTATTTT
-	TRBV30	TRBJ1-2	-	12	CAWSGDNYGYTF	TGTGCCTGGAGCGGGGACAACTATGGCTACACCTTC
-	TRBV28	TRBJ1-2	-	13	CASSFMGPYGYTF	TGTGCCAGCAGTTTCATGGGGCCCTATGGCTACACCTTC
-	TRBV5-1	TRBJ2-7	-	13	CASSHGPTAEQYF	TGCGCCAGCAGCCACGGGCCCACGGCAGAGCAGTACTTC
-	TRBV7-9	TRBJ1-5	TRBD1	15	CASSAGTESNQPQHF	TGTGCCAGCAGCGCCGGGACAGAAAGCAATCAGCCCCAGCATTTT
-	TRBV5-4	TRBJ2-3	TRBD2	19	CASSFGASGTSGKGDTQYF	TGTGCCAGCAGCTTTGGGGCCTCCGGGACTAGCGGGAAGGGAGATACGCAGTATTTT
-	TRBV5-1	TRBJ2-3	-	13	CASSSFGRDTQYF	TGCGCCAGCAGCTCCTTCGGGCGTGATACGCAGTATTTT
-	TRBV19	TRBJ1-6	TRBD1	16	CASSTEPGQNNSPLHF	TGTGCCAGTAGTACAGAGCCGGGACAGAATAATTCACCCCTCCACTTT
-	TRBV6-1	TRBJ2-7	-	14	CASSEGPSSYEQYF	TGTGCCAGCAGTGAAGGACCAAGCTCCTACGAGCAGTACTTC
-	TRBV7-3	TRBJ2-4	TRBD1	16	CASSPQGTGAKNIQYF	TGTGCCAGCAGCCCACAGGGGACGGGGGCCAAAAACATTCAGTACTTC